The 4 T cell receptor beta chains below come from one sample, sequenced in a study of blood T cells in healthy people across ages. The authors ran a second PCR of roughly 6 to 12 cycles using a sample-barcoded 5' primer and a J-beta primer mix. TCRdb passed the 5' RACE reads through MiXCR, listing each CDR3 protein once. The data contain around 850,000 distinct CDR3 sequences, around 34% of them singletons. The source material was blood. The receptors were sampled from a man in his late teens or twenties in good health.

In its sample, this clonotype was seen a few times. The chain combines TRBV9 with TRBJ2-1; TRBD2 agrees at 7 bases. This CDR3 is 15 amino acids long. The J segment lost 3 bases and the V segment lost 3 bases, leaving 6 bases of the junction unmatched. Per the germline V gene, CDR1 is SGDLS and CDR2 is YYNGEE. The CDR3 DNA is TGTGCCAGCAGCGACGCGGGGGACTACTACAATGAGCAGTTCTTC. It encodes CASSDAGDYYNEQFF.

For this clonotype: It may be a read error: a sequence one base away is much more abundant. The chain employs TRBV4-3 and TRBJ2-1; D is ambiguous. The CDR3 has 13 residues. Germline V gives CDR1 LGHNA, CDR2 YSLEER. CDR3 DNA sequence: TGCGCCAGCGGGCAATTCTCCTACAATGAGCGGTTCTTC. It is translated as CASGQFSYNERFF.

V usage is TRBV12-3 or TRBV12-4 and J usage is TRBJ2-1; D may be TRBD2 (6 bases). The J call is uncertain, as TRBJ2-7 better fits the DNA end. The CDR3 is 14 residues long. CDR3 bases: TGTGCCAGCAGTTTCCAGGGACTTGGAAGTGAGCAGTACTTC. This sequence encodes CASSFQGLGSEQYF.

The chain recombines TRBV7-2 with TRBJ2-3; D might be TRBD2 (6 bases). Germline lookup yields CDR1 SGHTA and CDR2 FQGNSA. This CDR3 contains 14 residues. V shed 4 bases and J shed 4 bases, with 12 bases lying between them. CDR3 residues: CASSYMGGPDTQYF. The CDR3 DNA reads as TGTGCCAGCAGCTACATGGGGGGACCAGATACGCAGTATTTT.